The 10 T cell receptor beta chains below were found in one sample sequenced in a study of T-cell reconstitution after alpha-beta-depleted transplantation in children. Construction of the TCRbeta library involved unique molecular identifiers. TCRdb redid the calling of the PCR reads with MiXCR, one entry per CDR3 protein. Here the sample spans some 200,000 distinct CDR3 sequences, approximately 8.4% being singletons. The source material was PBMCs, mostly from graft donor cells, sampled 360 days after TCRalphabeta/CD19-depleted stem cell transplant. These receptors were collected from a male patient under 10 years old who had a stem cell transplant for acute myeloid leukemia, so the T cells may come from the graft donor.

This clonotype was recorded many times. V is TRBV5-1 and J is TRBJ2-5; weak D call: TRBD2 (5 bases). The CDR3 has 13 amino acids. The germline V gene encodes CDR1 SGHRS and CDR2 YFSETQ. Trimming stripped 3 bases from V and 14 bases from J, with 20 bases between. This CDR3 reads CASSSTGMVPSYF. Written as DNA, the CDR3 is TGCGCCAGCAGCTCAACGGGGATGGTGCCGTCCTACTTC. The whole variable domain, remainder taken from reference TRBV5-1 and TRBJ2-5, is KAGVTQTPRYLIKTRGQQVTLSCSPISGHRSVSWYQQTPGQGLQFLFEYFSETQRNKGNFPGRFSGRQFSNSRSEMNVSTLELGDSALYLCASSSTGMVPSYFGPGTRLLVL.

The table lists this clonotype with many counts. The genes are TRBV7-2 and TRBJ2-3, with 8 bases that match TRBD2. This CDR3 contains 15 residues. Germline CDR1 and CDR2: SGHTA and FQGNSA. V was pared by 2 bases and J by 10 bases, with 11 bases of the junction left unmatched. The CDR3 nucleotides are TGTGCCAGCAGCTTACAAAGCGGGGGCCTCCCCCCGCAGTATTTT. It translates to CASSLQSGGLPPQYF.

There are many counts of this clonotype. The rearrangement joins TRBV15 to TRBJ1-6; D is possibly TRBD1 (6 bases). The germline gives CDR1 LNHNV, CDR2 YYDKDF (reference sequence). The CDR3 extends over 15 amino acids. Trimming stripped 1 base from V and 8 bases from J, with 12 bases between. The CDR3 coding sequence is TGTGCCACCAGCAGAGGTCCAGGGGTGGATTCACCCCTCCACTTT. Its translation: CATSRGPGVDSPLHF.

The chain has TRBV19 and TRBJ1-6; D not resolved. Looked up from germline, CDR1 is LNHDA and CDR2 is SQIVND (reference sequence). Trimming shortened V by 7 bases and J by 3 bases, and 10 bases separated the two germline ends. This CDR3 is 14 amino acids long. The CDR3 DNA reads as TGTGCCAGTACCACCTTTGACTATAATTCACCCCTCCACTTT. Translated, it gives CASTTFDYNSPLHF.

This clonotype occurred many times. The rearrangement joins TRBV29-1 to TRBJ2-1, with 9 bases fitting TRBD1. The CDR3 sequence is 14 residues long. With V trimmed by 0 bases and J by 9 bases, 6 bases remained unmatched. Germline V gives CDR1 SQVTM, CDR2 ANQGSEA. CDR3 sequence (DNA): TGCAGCGTTGAAGAGGACAGGGGCCGAAGTGAGCAGTTCTTC. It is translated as CSVEEDRGRSEQFF.

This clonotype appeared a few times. The CDR3: CSARVPGLRLSGNTIYF. CDR3 nucleotides: TGCAGTGCTAGAGTGCCTGGGCTTAGGCTCTCTGGAAACACCATATATTTT. V gene TRBV20-1 combines with J gene TRBJ1-3, with D hard to call. Germline V gene data show CDR1 as DFQATT and CDR2 as SNEGSKA (reference sequence). The CDR3 is 17 amino acids. Trimming took 1 base from V and 0 from J, leaving 16 bases between them.

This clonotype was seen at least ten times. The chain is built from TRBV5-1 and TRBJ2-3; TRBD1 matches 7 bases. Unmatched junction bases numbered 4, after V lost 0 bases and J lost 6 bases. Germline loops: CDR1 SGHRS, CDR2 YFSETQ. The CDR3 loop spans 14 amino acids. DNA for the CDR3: TGCGCCAGCAGCTTGGGACAGACAGGGGATACGCAGTATTTT. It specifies CASSLGQTGDTQYF.

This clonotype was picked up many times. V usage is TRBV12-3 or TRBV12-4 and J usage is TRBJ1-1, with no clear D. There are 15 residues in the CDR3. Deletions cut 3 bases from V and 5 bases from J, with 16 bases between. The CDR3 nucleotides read TGTGCCAGCAGTTTCCGGACGGGTACGTTAACTGAAGCTTTCTTT. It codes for CASSFRTGTLTEAFF.

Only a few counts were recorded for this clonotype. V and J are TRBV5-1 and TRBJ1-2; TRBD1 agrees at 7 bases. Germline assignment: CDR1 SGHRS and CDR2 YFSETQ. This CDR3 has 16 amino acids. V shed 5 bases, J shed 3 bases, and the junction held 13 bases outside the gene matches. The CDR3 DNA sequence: TGCGCCAGCAGACCCGGGCGGGACAGCCTCTACTATGGCTACACCTTC. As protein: CASRPGRDSLYYGYTF.

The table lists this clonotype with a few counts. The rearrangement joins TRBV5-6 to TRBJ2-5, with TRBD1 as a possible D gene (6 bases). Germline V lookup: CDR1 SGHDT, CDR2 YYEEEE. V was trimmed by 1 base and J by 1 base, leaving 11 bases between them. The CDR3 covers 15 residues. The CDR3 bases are TGTGCCAGCAGCTTGCAGGGGTCAATCCAAGAGACCCAGTACTTC. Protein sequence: CASSLQGSIQETQYF.